This paragraph reports one T cell receptor beta chain. The antigen remains unidentified. This entry belongs to a study of T cell responses to AZD1222 COVID-19 vaccine. Study-level findings and limits: Scientists sampled the repertoires only once the peak T cell response had passed. Reportedly, nearly half of unique spike TCRs recognized epitopes outside B.1.351/B.1.1.7 mutations.

The V gene lost 1 base and the J gene lost 6 bases, with 13 bases spanning the gap. The CDR3 is 16 amino acids. From germline, CDR1 is LGHNA and CDR2 YNFKEQ. This table comes from immunoSEQ multiplex PCR, and its TCRdb copy is limited to in-frame clones, with some not included. This table holds approximately 110,000 clones, around 84% found once. Here the sequenced sample was peripheral blood, taken on day 0 of AZD1222 vaccination. The source of this sequence is an adult in good health. The J gene is TRBJ1-6, the V gene TRBV4-2, with D tentatively TRBD1 (5 bases). The CDR3 nucleotides are TGTGCCAGCAGCCAAGGCGCGGGGGAGATTAATTCACCCCTCCACTTT. Amino acids: CASSQGAGEINSPLHF.